Each of the 19 T cell receptor beta chains below was sequenced from the same sample in a study of regulatory T cells in long-lasting Graves disease. The TCR beta library used iRepertoire HTBI primers with Arm-PCR amplification of CDR3. Using its own MiXCR run on the multiplex PCR reads, TCRdb lists one record per CDR3 protein. The sample lists 450,000 to 700,000 distinct CDR3 sequences, less than 15% occurring once. Noted time point: newly diagnosed GD, antithyroid drugs for less than 3 months. PBMCs provided the RNA from which the TCR library was made. These same records also appear under a second study, on T cells in Graves' hyperthyroidism and ophthalmopathy.

The sequencing used peripheral blood mononuclear cells (PBMCs), collected at new diagnosis, from a patient treated with antithyroid drugs. These receptors were collected from a man aged 25-45 years with Graves disease.

This clonotype was counted ten times or more. The J gene is TRBJ1-1, the V gene TRBV30; unclear D gene. The V gene's germline CDR1 is GTSNPN and CDR2 SVGIG (reference sequence). V was pared by 2 bases and J by 1 base, with 8 bases between. The CDR3 consists of 13 residues. The CDR3 sequence: CAWSLSGNTEAFF. As DNA, the CDR3 is TGTGCCTGGAGTCTTTCGGGGAACACTGAAGCTTTCTTT.

This clonotype was seen more than once but under ten times. J is TRBJ2-1 and V is TRBV20-1; D is unresolved. The V and J ends lost 3 bases and 8 bases respectively, with 8 bases between them. Germline loops: CDR1 DFQATT, CDR2 SNEGSKA (reference sequence). The CDR3 is 11 amino acids. Here the CDR3 DNA reads TGCAGTGCTAGTCAGAGCTATGAGCAGTTCTTC. It specifies CSASQSYEQFF.

This rearrangement joins TRBV10-3 to TRBJ2-3, with 14 bases matching TRBD2. Germline-derived CDR1 and CDR2 are ENHRY and SYGVKD. This CDR3 has 17 amino acids. V gave up 5 bases and J gave up 1 base; unmatched junction bases: 5. CDR3 nucleotide sequence: TGTGCCATCAGTACCGGGACTAGCGGGAGTGGCACAGATACGCAGTATTTT. Residues: CAISTGTSGSGTDTQYF.

This clonotype showed up many times. The chain recombines TRBV12-3 or TRBV12-4 with TRBJ2-1; D may correspond to TRBD1 or TRBD2 (5 bases each). Trimming took off 10 bases at V and 4 bases at J, with 17 bases between the two ends. This CDR3 contains 14 residues. In DNA, the CDR3 is TGTGCCACCACGGGGTGGACATTTTACAATGAGCAGTTCTTC. This encodes CATTGWTFYNEQFF.

In this sample, this clonotype turned up many times. The chain links TRBV28 to TRBJ2-5, with 10 nucleotides matching TRBD1. The CDR3 extends over 16 amino acids. The V gene's germline CDR1 is MDHEN and CDR2 SYDVKM. Unmatched junction bases numbered 2, after V lost 0 bases and J lost 1 base. The CDR3: CASSLWGTGVQETQYF. The CDR3, as DNA: TGTGCCAGCAGTTTATGGGGGACAGGGGTCCAAGAGACCCAGTACTTC.

This clonotype was found many times. V gene TRBV11-2 combines with J gene TRBJ2-5; D gene unclear. The CDR3 contains 15 residues. The germline V and J ends were trimmed by 0 bases and 2 bases, with 10 bases remaining between them. Germline CDR1 reads SGHAT; CDR2 reads FQNNGV. The CDR3 reads CASSLEWQTQETQYF. The CDR3 DNA reads as TGTGCCAGCAGCTTAGAGTGGCAGACTCAAGAGACCCAGTACTTC.

This clonotype was recorded at least ten times. The rearrangement joins TRBV20-1 to TRBJ1-1; the match to TRBD1 covers 7 bases. This CDR3 spans 14 amino acids. J gave up 7 bases and V 1 base, and 9 bases lay outside the gene matches. Germline V gene data show CDR1 as DFQATT and CDR2 as SNEGSKA (reference sequence). CDR3 DNA sequence: TGCAGTGCTAGAGCACTGACAGGGCACATTGAAGCTTTCTTT. Protein sequence: CSARALTGHIEAFF.

This clonotype has at least ten counts. The V gene is TRBV7-9, the J gene TRBJ1-2; the D gene is possibly TRBD1 (6 bases). The CDR3 covers 13 residues. V lost 5 bases, J lost 6 bases, and 13 bases lay in between. Germline V lookup: CDR1 SEHNR, CDR2 FQNEAQ (reference sequence). The CDR3 reads CASSLQGLDGYTF. CDR3 DNA sequence: TGTGCCAGCAGCCTACAGGGATTGGATGGCTACACCTTC.

Comments on this clonotype: The conserved phenylalanine or tryptophan normally closing the CDR3 is absent here, so this likely arose from a read error. The rearrangement uses TRBV18 and TRBJ2-1, with a tentative D call TRBD2 (6 bases). Germline assignment: CDR1 KGHSH and CDR2 LQKENI. With 3 bases removed from V and 9 bases from J, the gap between germline ends came to 21 bases. The CDR3 is 16 amino acids. CDR3 in amino acids: CASSPPGVRGYGEQFL. DNA for the CDR3: TGTGCCAGCTCACCGCCGGGAGTCCGGGGGTATGGTGAGCAGTTCCTC.

V and J are TRBV24-1 and TRBJ2-1, with D possibly being TRBD2 (8 bases). The germline V gene encodes CDR1 KGHDR and CDR2 SFDVKD. The CDR3 spans 18 residues. V was shortened by 4 bases and J by 3 bases, with 21 bases between the two germline ends. The CDR3 here is CATSDPNSGTALYNEQFF. The DNA for the CDR3 is TGTGCCACCAGTGACCCTAATAGCGGGACAGCTCTCTACAATGAGCAGTTCTTC.

This chain uses TRBV27 with TRBJ2-3; possibly TRBD2 for D (6 bases). The CDR3 covers 11 residues. V lost 7 bases and J lost 12, with 14 bases in between. Per the germline V gene, CDR1 is MNHEY and CDR2 is SMNVEV (reference sequence). CDR3 DNA sequence: TGTGCCAGCATGGGTGCGGGGAGACAGTATTTT. The encoded protein is CASMGAGRQYF.

This clonotype was counted many times. The rearrangement joins TRBV5-1 to TRBJ2-3; D unresolved. V was pared by 0 bases and J by 1 base, with 9 bases between. Germline V gene data show CDR1 as SGHRS and CDR2 as YFSETQ. The CDR3 extends over 15 amino acids. CDR3: CASSLVGEGTDTQYF. The DNA of the CDR3 is TGCGCCAGCAGCTTGGTTGGGGAAGGCACAGATACGCAGTATTTT.

The chain joins TRBV5-6 to TRBJ2-5; TRBD1 matches at 9 bases. Germline trimming cut 4 bases from V and 1 base from J; bases unmatched to any gene: 8. The CDR3 runs 16 residues. Germline CDR1 is SGHDT and CDR2 is YYEEEE. The DNA of the CDR3 is TGTGCCAGCAGCGATCCGGGACAGGGATTCCAAGAGACCCAGTACTTC. This translates into CASSDPGQGFQETQYF. Filled out from reference TRBV5-6 and TRBJ2-5, the complete variable domain reads DAGVTQSPTHLIKTRGQQVTLRCSPKSGHDTVSWYQQALGQGPQFIFQYYEEEERQRGNFPDRFSGHQFPNYSSELNVNALLLGDSALYLCASSDPGQGFQETQYFGPGTRLLVL.

This clonotype has at least ten counts. The rearrangement uses TRBV2 and TRBJ2-4; D remains unclear. CDR1 is SNHLY, CDR2 FYNNEI, per germline. Trimming removed 2 bases at V and 7 bases at J, with 6 bases between. The CDR3 spans 12 residues. Here the CDR3 DNA reads TGTGCCAGCAGTGAATGGGCGAACATTCAGTACTTC. Translated: CASSEWANIQYF.

Many counts were recorded for this clonotype. The chain is built from TRBV12-3 or TRBV12-4 and TRBJ2-2, with D perhaps TRBD1 or TRBD2 (6 bases each). Trimming shortened V by 6 bases and J by 2 bases, and 19 bases separated the two germline ends. This CDR3 region has 17 residues. The CDR3 DNA reads TGTGCCAGCAGCCGGGGGCACGGGAGAAGTAACACCGGGGAGCTGTTTTTT. Protein sequence: CASSRGHGRSNTGELFF.

The rearrangement uses TRBV19 and TRBJ1-5; 11 nucleotides agree with TRBD1. Matching the DNA end better, TRBJ2-3 makes the J call doubtful. The CDR3 runs to 14 residues. Germline CDR1 reads LNHDA; CDR2 reads SQIVND (reference sequence). CDR3 residues: CATGGQGDSQPQYF. Written as DNA, the CDR3 is TGTGCCACCGGGGGACAGGGGGACAGTCAGCCCCAGTATTTT.

This clonotype was counted at least ten times. The rearrangement uses TRBV5-1 and TRBJ1-1; 8 bases align to TRBD1. The length of the CDR3 is 15 residues. Looked up from germline, CDR1 is SGHRS and CDR2 is YFSETQ. J gave up 1 base and V 2 bases, and 4 bases lay outside the gene matches. The CDR3 DNA reads TGCGCCAGCAGCTTTTCCGGGACAGGGAACACTGAAGCTTTCTTT. Residues: CASSFSGTGNTEAFF. The entire variable domain, with the rest obtained from reference TRBV5-1 and TRBJ1-1, is as follows: KAGVTQTPRYLIKTRGQQVTLSCSPISGHRSVSWYQQTPGQGLQFLFEYFSETQRNKGNFPGRFSGRQFSNSRSEMNVSTLELGDSALYLCASSFSGTGNTEAFFGQGTRLTVV.

Many counts were recorded for this clonotype. This sequence joins TRBV6-1 and TRBJ2-5; the match to TRBD2 covers 13 bases. The CDR3 contains 15 residues. The germline CDR1 and CDR2 sequences are MNHNS and SASEGT. V lost 3 bases and J lost 9; bases outside the gene matches: 7. The CDR3 region has the DNA TGTGCCAGCAGTGAGGGACTAGCGGGATTATCGTCCCAGTACTTC. Translation: CASSEGLAGLSSQYF.

This clonotype was seen ten or more times. The rearrangement uses TRBV12-3 or TRBV12-4 and TRBJ2-3; D gene ambiguous. V was trimmed by 7 bases and J by 2 bases, leaving 13 bases between them. This CDR3 has 14 residues. The CDR3 protein is CASTQPPDTDTQYF. The CDR3 DNA reads as TGTGCCAGCACCCAACCCCCAGACACAGATACGCAGTATTTT.